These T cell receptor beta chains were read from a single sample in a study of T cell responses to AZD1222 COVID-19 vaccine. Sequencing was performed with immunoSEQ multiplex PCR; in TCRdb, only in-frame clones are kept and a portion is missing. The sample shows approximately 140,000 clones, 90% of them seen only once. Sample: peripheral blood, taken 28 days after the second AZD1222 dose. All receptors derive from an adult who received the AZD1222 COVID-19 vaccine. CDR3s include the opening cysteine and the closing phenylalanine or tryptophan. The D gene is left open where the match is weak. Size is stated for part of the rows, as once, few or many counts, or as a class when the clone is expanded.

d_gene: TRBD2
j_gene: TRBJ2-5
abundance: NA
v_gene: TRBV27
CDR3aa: CASSPWTSGLQETQYF
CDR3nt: TGTGCCAGCAGTCCATGGACTAGCGGGCTCCAAGAGACCCAGTACTTC

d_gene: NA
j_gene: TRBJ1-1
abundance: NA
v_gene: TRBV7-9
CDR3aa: CASSPPGGMNTEAFF
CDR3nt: TGTGCCAGCAGCCCCCCGGGAGGGATGAACACTGAAGCTTTCTTT

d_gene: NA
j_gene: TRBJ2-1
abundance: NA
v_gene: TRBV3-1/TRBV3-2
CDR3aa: CASQAGVGNEQFF
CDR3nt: TGTGCCAGCCAGGCAGGGGTCGGCAATGAGCAGTTCTTC

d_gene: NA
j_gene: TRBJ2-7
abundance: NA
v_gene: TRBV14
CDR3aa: CASRPSGNQGHEQYF
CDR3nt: TGTGCCAGCAGGCCAAGTGGGAATCAGGGCCACGAGCAGTACTTC

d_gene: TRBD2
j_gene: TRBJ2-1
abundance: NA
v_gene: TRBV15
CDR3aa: CATSRSYGTSGPSSYNEQFF
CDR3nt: TGTGCCACCAGCAGATCCTACGGGACTAGCGGACCTAGCTCCTACAATGAGCAGTTCTTC

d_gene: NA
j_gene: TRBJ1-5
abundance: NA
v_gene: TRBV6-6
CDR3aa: CASSTEPGNQPQHF
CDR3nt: TGTGCCAGCAGTACAGAGCCCGGCAATCAGCCCCAGCATTTT

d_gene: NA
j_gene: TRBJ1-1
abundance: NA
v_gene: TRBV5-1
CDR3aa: CASSPIQIMNTEAFF
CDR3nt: TGCGCCAGCAGCCCCATACAGATCATGAACACTGAAGCTTTCTTT

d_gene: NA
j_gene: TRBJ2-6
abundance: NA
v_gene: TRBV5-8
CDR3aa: CASSFSSSGANVLTF
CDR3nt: TGTGCCAGCAGCTTCAGTTCCTCTGGGGCCAACGTCCTGACTTTC

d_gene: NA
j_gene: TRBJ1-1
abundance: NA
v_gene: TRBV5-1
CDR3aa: CASSLLQANTEAFF
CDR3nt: TGCGCCAGCAGCTTGCTACAGGCGAACACTGAAGCTTTCTTT

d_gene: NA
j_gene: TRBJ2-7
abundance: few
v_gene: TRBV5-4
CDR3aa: CASTRGTPTGEQYF
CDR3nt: TGTGCCAGCACCCGGGGGACCCCCACGGGCGAGCAGTACTTC

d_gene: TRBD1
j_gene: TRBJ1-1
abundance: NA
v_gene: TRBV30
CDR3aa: CAGYRTGGMPEAFF
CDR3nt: TGTGCCGGCTACCGTACAGGGGGAATGCCTGAAGCTTTCTTT

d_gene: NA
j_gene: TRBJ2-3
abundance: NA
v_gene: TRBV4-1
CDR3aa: CASSQRDTYTDTQYF
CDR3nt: TGCGCCAGCAGCCAACGGGACACATACACAGATACGCAGTATTTT

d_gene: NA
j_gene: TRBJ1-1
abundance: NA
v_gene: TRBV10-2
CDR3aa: CASSAVGSNTEAFF
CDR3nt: TGCGCCAGCAGTGCCGTCGGCTCGAACACTGAAGCTTTCTTT

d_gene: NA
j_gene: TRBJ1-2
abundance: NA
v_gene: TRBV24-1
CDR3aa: CATSDANGYTF
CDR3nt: TGTGCCACCAGTGATGCGAATGGCTACACCTTC

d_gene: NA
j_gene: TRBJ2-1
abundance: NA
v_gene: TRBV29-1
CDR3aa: CSVDGQREQFF
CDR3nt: TGCAGCGTTGATGGACAGCGGGAGCAGTTCTTC

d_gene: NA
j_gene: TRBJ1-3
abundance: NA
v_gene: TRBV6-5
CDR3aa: CASSYGGGGNTIYF
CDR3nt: TGTGCCAGCAGTTACGGGGGCGGCGGAAACACCATATATTTT

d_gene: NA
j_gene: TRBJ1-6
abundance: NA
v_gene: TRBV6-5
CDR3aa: CASGQYNSPLHF
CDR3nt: TGTGCCAGCGGGCAGTATAATTCACCCCTCCACTTT

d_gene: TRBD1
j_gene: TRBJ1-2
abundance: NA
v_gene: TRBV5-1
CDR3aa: CASSLAGTGENYGYTF
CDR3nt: TGCGCCAGCAGCTTGGCCGGGACAGGGGAAAACTATGGCTACACCTTC

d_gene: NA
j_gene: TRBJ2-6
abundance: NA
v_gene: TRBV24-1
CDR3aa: CATSDPGGANVLTF
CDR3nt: TGTGCCACCAGTGACCCGGGTGGGGCCAACGTCCTGACTTTC

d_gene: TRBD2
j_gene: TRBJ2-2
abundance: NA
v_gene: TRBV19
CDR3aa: CASQGLAGVSGELFF
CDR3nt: TGTGCCAGTCAGGGACTAGCGGGAGTGTCTGGGGAGCTGTTTTTT

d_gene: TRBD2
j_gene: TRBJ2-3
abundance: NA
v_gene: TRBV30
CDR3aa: CAWSVYAGGPSTQYF
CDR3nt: TGTGCCTGGAGTGTATATGCGGGAGGGCCCAGTACGCAGTATTTT

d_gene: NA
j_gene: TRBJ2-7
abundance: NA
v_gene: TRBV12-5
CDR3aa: CASGLDTYEQYF
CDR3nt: TGTGCTAGTGGTTTGGACACCTACGAGCAGTACTTC

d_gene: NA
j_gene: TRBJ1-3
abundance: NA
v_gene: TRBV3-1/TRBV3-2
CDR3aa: CASSQVKIGSGNTIYF
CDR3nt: TGTGCCAGCAGCCAGGTAAAGATTGGCTCTGGAAACACCATATATTTT

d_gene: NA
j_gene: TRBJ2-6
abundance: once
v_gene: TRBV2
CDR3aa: CASSGATAGANVLTF
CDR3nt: TGTGCCAGCAGTGGGGCGACAGCTGGGGCCAACGTCCTGACTTTC

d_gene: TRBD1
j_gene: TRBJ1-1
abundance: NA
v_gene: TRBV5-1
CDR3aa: CASSSGTGGTEAFF
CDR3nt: TGCGCCAGCAGCTCCGGGACAGGGGGCACTGAAGCTTTCTTT

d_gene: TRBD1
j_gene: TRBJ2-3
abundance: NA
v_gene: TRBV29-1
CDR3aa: CSVVTGGEGTDTQYF
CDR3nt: TGCAGCGTAGTAACAGGGGGCGAGGGCACAGATACGCAGTATTTT

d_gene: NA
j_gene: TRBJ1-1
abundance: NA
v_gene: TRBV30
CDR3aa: CAVGRLSTEAFF
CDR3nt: TGTGCTGTGGGACGGTTAAGCACTGAAGCTTTCTTT

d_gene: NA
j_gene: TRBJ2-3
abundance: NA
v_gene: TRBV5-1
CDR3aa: CASSLVGANTDTQYF
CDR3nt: TGCGCCAGCAGCTTGGTAGGGGCCAACACAGATACGCAGTATTTT

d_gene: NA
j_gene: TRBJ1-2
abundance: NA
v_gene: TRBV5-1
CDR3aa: CASSSPGEGPNYGYTF
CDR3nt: TGCGCCAGCAGCTCCCCTGGGGAGGGTCCTAACTATGGCTACACCTTC

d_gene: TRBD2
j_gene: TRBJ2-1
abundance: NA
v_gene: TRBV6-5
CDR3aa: CASSYSVGLVAEQFF
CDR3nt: TGTGCCAGCAGTTACTCGGTGGGACTAGTGGCTGAGCAGTTCTTC

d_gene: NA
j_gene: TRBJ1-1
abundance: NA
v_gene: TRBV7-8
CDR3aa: CASSLAGSNTEAFF
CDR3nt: TGTGCCAGCAGCTTAGCGGGGTCGAACACTGAAGCTTTCTTT

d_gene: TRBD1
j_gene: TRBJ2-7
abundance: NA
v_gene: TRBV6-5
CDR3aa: CASRRSGQGSYEQYF
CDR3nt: TGTGCCAGCAGACGGTCGGGACAGGGCTCCTACGAGCAGTACTTC

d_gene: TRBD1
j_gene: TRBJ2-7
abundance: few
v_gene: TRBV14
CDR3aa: CASSQVDFRGQGTYEQYF
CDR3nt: TGTGCCAGCAGCCAAGTTGATTTTCGGGGACAGGGGACCTACGAGCAGTACTTC

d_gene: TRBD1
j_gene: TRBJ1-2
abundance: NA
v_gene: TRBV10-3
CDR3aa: CAISNPHQGAGGYTF
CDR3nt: TGTGCCATCAGTAACCCGCACCAGGGGGCAGGGGGCTACACCTTC

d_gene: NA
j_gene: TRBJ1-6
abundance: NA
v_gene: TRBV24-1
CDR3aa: CATSAGSVNSPLHF
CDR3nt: TGTGCCACCAGTGCGGGCAGCGTCAATTCACCCCTCCACTTT

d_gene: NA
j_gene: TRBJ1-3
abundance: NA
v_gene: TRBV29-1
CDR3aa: CSVDEGDGNTIYF
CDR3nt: TGCAGCGTTGATGAGGGGGACGGAAACACCATATATTTT

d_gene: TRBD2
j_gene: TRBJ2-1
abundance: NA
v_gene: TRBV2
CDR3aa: CASGPGPGLAGEGEQFF
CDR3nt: TGTGCCAGCGGACCTGGTCCGGGACTAGCGGGAGAAGGTGAGCAGTTCTTC

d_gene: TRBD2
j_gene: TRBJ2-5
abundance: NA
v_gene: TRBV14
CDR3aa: CASSPQLGGRGETQYF
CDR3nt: TGTGCCAGCAGCCCCCAATTAGGCGGGAGAGGAGAGACCCAGTACTTC

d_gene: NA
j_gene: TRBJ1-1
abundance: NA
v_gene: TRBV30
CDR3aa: CAWRDTNTEAFF
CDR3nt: TGTGCCTGGAGGGACACGAACACTGAAGCTTTCTTT

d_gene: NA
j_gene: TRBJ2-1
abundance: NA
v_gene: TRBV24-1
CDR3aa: CATSDLPGASYNEQFF
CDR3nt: TGTGCCACCAGTGATTTGCCGGGGGCCTCCTACAATGAGCAGTTCTTC

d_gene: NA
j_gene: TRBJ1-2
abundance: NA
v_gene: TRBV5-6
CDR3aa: CASSPESGLNYGFTF
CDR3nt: TGTGCCAGCAGCCCGGAGAGCGGATTGAACTATGGCTTCACCTTC

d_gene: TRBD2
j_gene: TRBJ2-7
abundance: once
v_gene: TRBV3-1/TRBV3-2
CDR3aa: CASSTPLTSGRYEQYF
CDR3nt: TGTGCCAGCAGCACACCCCTTACTAGCGGGAGATACGAGCAGTACTTC

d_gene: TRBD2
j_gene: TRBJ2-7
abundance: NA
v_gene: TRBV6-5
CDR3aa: CASSYLRAGAPYEQYF
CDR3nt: TGTGCCAGCAGTTACCTGAGAGCGGGAGCACCCTACGAGCAGTACTTC

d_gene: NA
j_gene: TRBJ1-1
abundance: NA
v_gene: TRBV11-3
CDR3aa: CASSLEAGTEAFF
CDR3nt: TGTGCCAGCAGCTTAGAGGCAGGCACTGAAGCTTTCTTT

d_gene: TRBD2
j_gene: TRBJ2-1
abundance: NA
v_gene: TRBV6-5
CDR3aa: CASSYSGRTNEQFF
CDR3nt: TGTGCCAGCAGCTATAGCGGGAGAACCAATGAGCAGTTCTTC

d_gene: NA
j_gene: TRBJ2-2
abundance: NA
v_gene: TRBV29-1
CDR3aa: CSVTRSGANTGELFF
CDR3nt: TGCAGCGTTACTCGGAGTGGGGCAAACACCGGGGAGCTGTTTTTT

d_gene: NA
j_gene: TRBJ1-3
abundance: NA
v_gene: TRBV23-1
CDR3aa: CASSHFATPDSGNTIYF
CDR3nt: TGCGCCAGCAGTCATTTTGCGACACCTGACTCTGGAAACACCATATATTTT

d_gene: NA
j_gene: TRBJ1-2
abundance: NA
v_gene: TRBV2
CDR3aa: CASSKRAGYGYTF
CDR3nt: TGTGCCAGCAGCAAAAGGGCAGGCTATGGCTACACCTTC

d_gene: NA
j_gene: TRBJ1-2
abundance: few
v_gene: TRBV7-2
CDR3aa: CASSLDPLGGPYGYTF
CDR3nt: TGTGCCAGCAGCTTAGATCCCCTCGGGGGGCCCTATGGCTACACCTTC

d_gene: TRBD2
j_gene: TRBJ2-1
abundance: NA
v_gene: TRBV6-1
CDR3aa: CASIESGMVGEQFF
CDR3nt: TGTGCCAGCATTGAAAGCGGGATGGTTGGAGAGCAGTTCTTC

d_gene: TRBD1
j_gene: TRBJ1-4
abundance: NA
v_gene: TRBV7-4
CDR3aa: CASSHPLGQGEKLFF
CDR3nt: TGTGCCAGCAGCCATCCGTTGGGACAGGGAGAAAAACTGTTTTTT

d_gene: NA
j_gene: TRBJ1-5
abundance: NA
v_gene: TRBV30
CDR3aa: CAWSVREGIQPQHF
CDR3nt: TGTGCCTGGAGTGTACGAGAGGGAATTCAGCCCCAGCATTTT

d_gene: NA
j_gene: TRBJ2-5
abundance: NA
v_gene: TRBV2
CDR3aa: CASSGQGLETQYF
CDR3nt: TGTGCCAGCTCGGGGCAGGGCCTCGAGACCCAGTACTTC

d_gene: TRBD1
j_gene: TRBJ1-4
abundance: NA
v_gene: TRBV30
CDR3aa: CAWSVVGGVEKLFF
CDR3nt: TGTGCCTGGAGCGTAGTAGGGGGCGTTGAAAAACTGTTTTTT

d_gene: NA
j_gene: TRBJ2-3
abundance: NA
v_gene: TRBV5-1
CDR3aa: CASSLGQVRSAIPFSSDTQYF
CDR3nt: TGCGCCAGCAGCTTGGGCCAGGTCCGTTCTGCAATCCCCTTTTCATCGGATACGCAGTATTTT

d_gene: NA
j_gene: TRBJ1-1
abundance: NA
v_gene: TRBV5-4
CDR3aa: CASSSRKTRGSTEAFF
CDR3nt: TGTGCCAGCAGCTCCCGGAAGACCCGGGGGAGCACTGAAGCTTTCTTT

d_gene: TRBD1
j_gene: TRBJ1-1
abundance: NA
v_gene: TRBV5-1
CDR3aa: CASSLGEGARTEAFF
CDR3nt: TGCGCCAGCAGCTTGGGAGAGGGGGCGCGGACTGAAGCTTTCTTT

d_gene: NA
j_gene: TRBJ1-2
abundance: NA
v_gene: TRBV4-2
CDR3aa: CASSQDFNYGYTF
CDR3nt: TGTGCCAGCAGCCAAGATTTTAACTATGGCTACACCTTC